This T cell receptor (beta chain) was documented in a study of blood T cell repertoires in COVID-19. The CDR3 has 15 amino acids. Germline loops: CDR1 SGHTA, CDR2 FQGNSA. V was pared by 2 bases and J by 8 bases, with 15 bases between. Repertoires were generated with immunoSEQ multiplex PCR, while TCRdb's copy carries only in-frame clones and drops some. Among about 130,000 clones listed, around 79% were seen once. This clone has only a few counts. This clonotype was sampled from a woman aged 70-85 years with COVID-19, enrolled during active disease. The V gene is TRBV7-2, the J gene TRBJ1-4, with TRBD1 as a possible D gene (6 bases). The material sequenced was peripheral blood. Written as DNA, the CDR3 is TGTGCCAGCAGCTTAAGGGGGTTGGCAAGCGAAAAACTGTTTTTT. Its protein product is CASSLRGLASEKLFF.